The 15 T cell receptor beta chains below come from one sample, sequenced in a study of blood T cells in healthy people across ages. Using a J-beta primer mix together with a sample-barcoded 5' primer, a second PCR was run for roughly 7 to 12 cycles. TCRdb reprocessed the 5' RACE reads with MiXCR, giving one entry per CDR3 protein. The table shows approximately 800,000 distinct CDR3 sequences, with about a quarter occurring only once. This sample also appeared in a second study, on T cells of mothers and their children.

Sequencing used blood. These receptors all come from a boy between 10 and 17 years old in good health.

This clonotype was counted between two and nine times. The gene calls are TRBV2 and TRBJ1-1; perhaps TRBD1 as D (6 bases). Per the germline V gene, CDR1 is SNHLY and CDR2 is FYNNEI. The CDR3 is made up of 18 amino acids. V was trimmed by 0 bases and J by 4 bases, leaving 21 bases between them. The CDR3 is CASSEARAGTQRVTEAFF. The CDR3 DNA reads as TGTGCCAGCAGTGAAGCGCGGGCAGGGACACAGAGGGTCACTGAAGCTTTCTTT.

Regarding this clonotype: One junction end does not reproduce the germline sequence, and a read error may be involved. The chain carries TRBV10-3 and TRBJ2-7; D call uncertain. The CDR3 covers 10 residues. CDR1 and CDR2 from the germline V gene are ENHRY and SYGVKD. The CDR3 is CAVSTYEQYF. The DNA for the CDR3 is TGTGCCGTCAGCACCTACGAGCAGTACTTC.

This clonotype is a singleton in its sample. CDR3 sequence (DNA): TGTGCCAGCAGCTTAGCGAGGGAGAGAAATGAAAAACTGTTTTTT. Translated: CASSLARERNEKLFF. This sequence joins TRBV7-8 and TRBJ1-4; no firm D call. Trimming took 0 bases from V and 5 from J, leaving 10 bases between them. The germline V gene has CDR1 SGHVS and CDR2 FQNEAQ. The CDR3 consists of 15 residues.

This clonotype was counted between two and nine times. The chain carries TRBV7-9 and TRBJ2-7; D is unresolved. Germline V gene data show CDR1 as SEHNR and CDR2 as FQNEAQ (reference sequence). V lost 1 base to trimming and J lost 0 bases, with 7 bases between them. The CDR3 is 14 residues long. CDR3 region: CASSLVASSYEQYF. CDR3 coding DNA: TGTGCCAGCAGCTTAGTAGCAAGCTCCTACGAGCAGTACTTC.

This chain links TRBV12-5 with TRBJ2-7; 7 nucleotides line up with TRBD2. The trim removed 0 bases at V and 0 bases at J, leaving 11 bases unmatched. Looked up from germline, CDR1 is LGHNT and CDR2 is FRNRAP. The CDR3 length is 18 residues. Here the CDR3 DNA reads TGTGCTAGTGGTTTGGTAATTCGACAGAGCGGGGACTCCTACGAGCAGTACTTC. Protein: CASGLVIRQSGDSYEQYF.

The rearrangement joins TRBV4-1 to TRBJ1-1, with D possibly TRBD1 on 5 matching bases. Germline values: CDR1 MGHRA, CDR2 YSYEKL. This CDR3 region has 14 residues. Between the trimmed V and J ends, which lost 4 bases and 5 bases, there was a span of 14 bases. CDR3 nucleotide sequence: TGCGCCAGCAGCCCCTGGGGGTCGAGGACTGAAGCTTTCTTT. Translation: CASSPWGSRTEAFF.

The chain couples TRBV12-3 or TRBV12-4 to TRBJ2-3; 8 nucleotides align to TRBD2. This CDR3 spans 16 amino acids. The ends lost 6 bases at V and 5 bases at J; junction bases unmatched: 13. As DNA, the CDR3 is TGTGCCAGCAGCTCCTGGAATAGCGGGAAAAAAGATACGCAGTATTTT. Amino acid sequence: CASSSWNSGKKDTQYF.

This sequence joins TRBV12-3 or TRBV12-4 and TRBJ2-3; no clear D gene. The CDR3 has 14 amino acids. Trimming took 1 base from V and 4 from J, leaving 9 bases between them. CDR3 DNA: TGTGCCAGCAGTTTAGGAGTGACGGCAGATACGCAGTATTTT. Translated: CASSLGVTADTQYF.

This clonotype came up a few times. This chain links TRBV3-1 with TRBJ2-3, with 8 positions matching TRBD2. V lost 1 base to trimming and J lost 5 bases; unmatched junction nucleotides: 5. This CDR3 region has 15 residues. Germline CDR1 and CDR2: LGHDT and YNNKEL (reference sequence). CDR3 amino acids: CASSQAGTRKDTQYF. The CDR3 DNA is TGTGCCAGCAGCCAAGCGGGGACTAGAAAAGATACGCAGTATTTT.

This chain joins TRBV20-1 and TRBJ2-5; TRBD2 matches at 10 bases. The length of the CDR3 is 17 residues. Germline-derived CDR1 and CDR2 are DFQATT and SNEGSKA (reference sequence). J lost 0 bases, V lost 5 bases, and 12 bases had no gene match. The CDR3 reads CSARGASGGAYQETQYF. In DNA, the CDR3 is TGCAGTGCTCGAGGGGCTAGCGGGGGAGCTTACCAAGAGACCCAGTACTTC.

This chain uses TRBV20-1 with TRBJ2-4, with D possibly called TRBD1 or TRBD2 (7 bases each). Trimming shortened V by 1 base and J by 2 bases, and 21 bases separated the two germline ends. The CDR3 is 18 amino acids. CDR1 and CDR2 (germline): DFQATT, SNEGSKA (reference sequence). CDR3 in DNA: TGCAGTGCTAGAGTCGGCAGATCAGGGGGGGTGACCAAAAACATTCAGTACTTC. Its translation: CSARVGRSGGVTKNIQYF.

The genes are TRBV13 and TRBJ1-2; 9 positions match TRBD1. Germline lookup yields CDR1 PRHDT and CDR2 FYEKMQ (reference sequence). J was trimmed by 8 bases and V by 5 bases; bases with no gene match: 9. There are 14 residues in the CDR3. The CDR3 sequence: CASSPPRTGEGYTF. The CDR3 DNA reads TGTGCCAGCAGCCCCCCCCGGACAGGGGAAGGCTACACCTTC.

This clonotype was picked up a small number of times. The gene calls are TRBV6-1 and TRBJ2-1; 7 bases align to TRBD2. The CDR3 totals 15 residues. V shed 6 bases and J 5 bases; nucleotides not matched to a gene: 10. CDR1 is MNHNS and CDR2 is SASEGT in the germline V gene. CDR3 protein: CASSLTSAGDNEQFF. CDR3 in DNA: TGTGCCAGCAGCCTCACTAGCGCCGGGGACAATGAGCAGTTCTTC.

The chain has TRBV4-3 and TRBJ2-1, with 12 positions matching TRBD2. CDR3 length: 17 residues. Germline V CDR1 and CDR2: LGHNA, YSLEER. V shed 0 bases, J shed 4 bases, and the junction held 4 bases outside the gene matches. The CDR3 spells CASSQEPTSGGYNEQFF. The CDR3 bases are TGCGCCAGCAGCCAAGAACCGACTAGCGGGGGATACAATGAGCAGTTCTTC.

The chain carries TRBV9 and TRBJ1-2; D remains unclear. Trimming pared 2 bases from V and 7 bases from J, leaving 15 bases between. This CDR3 is built from 14 residues. In germline, CDR1 is SGDLS, CDR2 YYNGEE. The CDR3 nucleotides read TGTGCCAGCAGCGTCATGCTGGCCCCGACTGGCTACACCTTC. Protein: CASSVMLAPTGYTF.